The source of this T cell receptor beta chain is a study of long-term antiretroviral therapy in people with HIV. Study-wide findings and caveats: The data indicate that diversity increased after ART but remained below transplant donor controls.

The CDR3 is 18 amino acids. The V gene end was trimmed by 3 bases and the J gene end by 1 base; junction bases not matched to a gene: 7. Germline V gives CDR1 SGDLS, CDR2 YYNGEE. This was the immunoSEQ v3.0 assay at survey level. Profiling relied on immunoSEQ multiplex PCR, and the TCRdb table lists in-frame clones only, not all of them. The sample holds roughly 27,000 clones, about 85% seen once. PBMC samples from each donor numbered at least one pre-ART and at least two post-ART. Treated in the United States were all of the participants with HIV. This clone occurred once. The antigen remains unidentified.

This TCR was sampled from a middle-aged man with HIV. The chain is built from TRBV9 and TRBJ2-7; 16 bases map to TRBD2. Sequencing used unsorted PBMCs, obtained 2.3 years after starting antiretroviral therapy. The CDR3 DNA reads as TGTGCCAGCAGCGGAGAGGGGACTAGCGGGGGGGTATCCTACGAGCAGTACTTC. Translating it yields CASSGEGTSGGVSYEQYF.